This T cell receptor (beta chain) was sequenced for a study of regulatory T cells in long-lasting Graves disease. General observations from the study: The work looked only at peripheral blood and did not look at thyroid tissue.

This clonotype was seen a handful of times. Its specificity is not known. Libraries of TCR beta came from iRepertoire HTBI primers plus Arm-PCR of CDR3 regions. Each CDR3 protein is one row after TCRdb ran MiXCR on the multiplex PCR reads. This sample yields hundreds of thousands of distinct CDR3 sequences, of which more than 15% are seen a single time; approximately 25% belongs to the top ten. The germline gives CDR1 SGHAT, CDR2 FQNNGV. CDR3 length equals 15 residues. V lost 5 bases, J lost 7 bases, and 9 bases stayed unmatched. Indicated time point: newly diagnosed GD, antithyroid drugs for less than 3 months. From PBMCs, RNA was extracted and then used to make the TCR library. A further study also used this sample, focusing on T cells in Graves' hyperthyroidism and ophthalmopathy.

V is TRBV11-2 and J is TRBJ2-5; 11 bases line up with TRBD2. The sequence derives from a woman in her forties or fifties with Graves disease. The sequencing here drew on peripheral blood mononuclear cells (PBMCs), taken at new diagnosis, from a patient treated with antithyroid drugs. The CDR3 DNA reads TGTGCCAGCAGCCTCGATAGCGGGGGGGCCGGGACCCAGTACTTC. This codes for CASSLDSGGAGTQYF. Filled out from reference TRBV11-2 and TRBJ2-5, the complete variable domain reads EAGVAQSPRYKIIEKRQSVAFWCNPISGHATLYWYQQILGQGPKLLIQFQNNGVVDDSQLPKDRFSAERLKGVDSTLKIQPAKLEDSAVYLCASSLDSGGAGTQYFGPGTRLLVL.